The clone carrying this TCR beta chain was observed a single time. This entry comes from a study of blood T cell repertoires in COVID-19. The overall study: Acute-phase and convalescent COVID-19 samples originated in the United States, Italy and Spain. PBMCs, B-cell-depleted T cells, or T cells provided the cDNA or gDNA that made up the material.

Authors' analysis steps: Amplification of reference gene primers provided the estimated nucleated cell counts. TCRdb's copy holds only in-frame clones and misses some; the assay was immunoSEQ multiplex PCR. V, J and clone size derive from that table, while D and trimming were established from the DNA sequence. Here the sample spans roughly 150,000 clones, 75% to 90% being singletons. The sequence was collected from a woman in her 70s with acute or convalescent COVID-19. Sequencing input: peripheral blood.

CDR3 nucleotide sequence: TGTGCCAGCAGCTTTAGACAGGGCACAGATACGCAGTATTTT. Its translation: CASSFRQGTDTQYF. The chain has TRBV7-2 and TRBJ2-3, with D possibly TRBD1 on 6 matching bases. CDR1 SGHTA and CDR2 FQGNSA come from the germline V gene. The CDR3 totals 14 residues. The V gene lost 3 bases and the J gene lost 1 base, with 8 bases spanning the gap.